This TCR beta chain was identified during a study of beta chain features in type 1 diabetes. Study outcomes and limitations: More deletions and fewer insertions at VDJ junctions were seen in type 1 diabetes patients.

The whole isolated RNA underwent reverse transcription, so sequencing captured expressed TCRB transcripts. Naive, central memory and regulatory T cell samples came to a mean of approximately 3.3 million reads. Libraries were prepared by immunoSEQ multiplex PCR; TCRdb keeps only in-frame clonotypes and omits some of them. Here the sample spans more than 150,000 clones, 11% being singletons. Isolation of CD4+ naive, central memory, regulatory and stem cell-like memory cells was achieved by sorting via CD45RO/CCR7/CD25/CD127/CD95/CD27. Sorted populations were all over 98% pure. V gave up 3 bases and J gave up 1 base, with 9 bases separating them. Looked up from germline, CDR1 is LNHDA and CDR2 is SQIVND (reference sequence). This CDR3 has 14 residues. The sample holds a few counts of this clone. No antigen is known for it.

The sequenced sample was central memory CD4+ T cells from blood. The receptor's source is a man between 18 and 29 years old in good health. The V and J genes are TRBV19 and TRBJ1-1, with a possible D match to TRBD1 (5 bases). The CDR3 DNA follows: TGTGCCAGTAGTATGACAGTACGGAACACTGAAGCTTTCTTT. Translation: CASSMTVRNTEAFF. Together with reference TRBV19 and TRBJ1-1, the CDR3 gives the full variable domain: DGGITQSPKYLFRKEGQNVTLSCEQNLNHDAMYWYRQDPGQGLRLIYYSQIVNDFQKGDIAEGYSVSREKKESFPLTVTSAQKNPTAFYLCASSMTVRNTEAFFGQGTRLTVV.